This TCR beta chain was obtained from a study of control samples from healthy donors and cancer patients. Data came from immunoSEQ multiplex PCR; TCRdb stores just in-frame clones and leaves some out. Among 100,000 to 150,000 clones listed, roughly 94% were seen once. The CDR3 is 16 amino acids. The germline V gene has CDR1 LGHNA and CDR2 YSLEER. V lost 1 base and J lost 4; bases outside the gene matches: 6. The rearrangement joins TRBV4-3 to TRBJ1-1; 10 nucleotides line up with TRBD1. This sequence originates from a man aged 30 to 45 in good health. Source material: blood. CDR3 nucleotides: TGCGCCAGCAGCCAAGGAGCCGGGACAGGGGCCACTGAAGCTTTCTTT. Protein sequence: CASSQGAGTGATEAFF.